The T cell receptor (beta chain) described here comes from a study of blood T cell repertoires in COVID-19. On the study more broadly: The origin of the acute and convalescent COVID-19 samples was the United States, Italy and Spain. PBMCs, B-cell-depleted T cells, or T cells were the source of the cDNA or gDNA that made up the material.

This clone was counted a single time. Per the original methods: The authors estimated nucleated cell counts from reference gene primer amplification. Clones were sequenced by immunoSEQ multiplex PCR, and TCRdb holds only the in-frame ones, with some missing. The DNA was the basis for D and trimming; V, J and clone size are from that table. The sample has about 88,000 clones; about 87% are singletons. CDR3 length: 12 amino acids. Trimming cost V 5 bases and J 7 bases, with 12 bases left between them. This chain links TRBV12-3 or TRBV12-4 with TRBJ2-7; TRBD1 is a possible D gene (7 bases). Specimen: peripheral blood. The receptor's source is an elderly man with acute or convalescent COVID-19. CDR3 residues: CASSLQGREQYF. CDR3 DNA: TGTGCCAGCAGTCTACAGGGGAGGGAGCAGTACTTC.